This T cell receptor beta chain comes out of a study of chemoradiotherapy in HPV16-positive cancers. Germline CDR1 reads MNHEY; CDR2 reads SMNVEV (reference sequence). This CDR3 region has 15 residues. After removal of 5 bases from V and 4 bases from J, the junction contained 7 bases not matched to a gene. Method: immunoSEQ multiplex PCR; TCRdb's copy keeps in-frame clones and lacks some. The sample comprises over 15,000 clones, around 84% of which are singletons, and about 3.5% rests with the top ten. This specimen consisted of blood, obtained from a patient who underwent chemoradiotherapy. This chain links TRBV27 with TRBJ2-1; the match to TRBD1 covers 8 bases. This clonotype was obtained from a human donor with HPV-associated anogenital cancer. CDR3 DNA: TGTGCCAGCAGTCCAGGGACAGGTAATTACAATGAGCAGTTCTTC. This gives the protein CASSPGTGNYNEQFF.